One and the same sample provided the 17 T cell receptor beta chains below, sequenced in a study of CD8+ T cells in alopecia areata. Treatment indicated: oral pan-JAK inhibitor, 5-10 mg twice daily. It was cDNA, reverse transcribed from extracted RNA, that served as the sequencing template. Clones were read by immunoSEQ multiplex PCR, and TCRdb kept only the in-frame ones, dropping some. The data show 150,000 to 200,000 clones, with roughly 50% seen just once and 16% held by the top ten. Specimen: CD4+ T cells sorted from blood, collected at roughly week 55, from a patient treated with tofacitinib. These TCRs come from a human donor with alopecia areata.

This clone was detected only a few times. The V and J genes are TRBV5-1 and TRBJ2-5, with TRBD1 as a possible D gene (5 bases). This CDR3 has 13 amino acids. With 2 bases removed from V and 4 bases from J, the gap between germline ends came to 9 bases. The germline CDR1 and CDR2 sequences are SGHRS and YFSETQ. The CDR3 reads CASSFRERETQYF. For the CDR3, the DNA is TGCGCCAGCAGCTTCAGGGAAAGAGAGACCCAGTACTTC.

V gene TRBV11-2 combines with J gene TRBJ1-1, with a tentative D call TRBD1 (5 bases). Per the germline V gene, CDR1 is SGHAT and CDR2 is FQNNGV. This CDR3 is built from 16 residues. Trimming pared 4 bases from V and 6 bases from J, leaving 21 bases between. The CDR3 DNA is TGTGCCAGCAGCTCGCCAGGAACACGGGGGACCGCTGAAGCTTTCTTT. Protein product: CASSSPGTRGTAEAFF.

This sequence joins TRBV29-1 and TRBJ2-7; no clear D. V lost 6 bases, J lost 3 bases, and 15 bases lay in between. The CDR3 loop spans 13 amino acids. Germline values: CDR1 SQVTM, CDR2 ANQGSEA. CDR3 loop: CSVQVRVDYEQYF. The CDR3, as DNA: TGCAGCGTCCAGGTAAGGGTGGACTACGAGCAGTACTTC.

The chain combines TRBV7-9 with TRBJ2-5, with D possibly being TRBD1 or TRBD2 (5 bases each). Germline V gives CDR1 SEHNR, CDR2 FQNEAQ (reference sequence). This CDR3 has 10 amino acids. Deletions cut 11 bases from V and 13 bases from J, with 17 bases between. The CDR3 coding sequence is TGTGCCGAGGGACCAGGAGGCCCGTACTTC. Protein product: CAEGPGGPYF.

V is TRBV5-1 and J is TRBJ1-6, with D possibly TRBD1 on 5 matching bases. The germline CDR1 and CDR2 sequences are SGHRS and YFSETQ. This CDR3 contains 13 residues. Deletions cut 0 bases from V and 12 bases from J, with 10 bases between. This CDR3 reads CASSLAQEGPLHF. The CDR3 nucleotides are TGCGCCAGCAGCTTGGCACAGGAGGGACCCCTCCACTTT. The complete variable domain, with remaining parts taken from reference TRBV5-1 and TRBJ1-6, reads KAGVTQTPRYLIKTRGQQVTLSCSPISGHRSVSWYQQTPGQGLQFLFEYFSETQRNKGNFPGRFSGRQFSNSRSEMNVSTLELGDSALYLCASSLAQEGPLHFGNGTRLTVT.

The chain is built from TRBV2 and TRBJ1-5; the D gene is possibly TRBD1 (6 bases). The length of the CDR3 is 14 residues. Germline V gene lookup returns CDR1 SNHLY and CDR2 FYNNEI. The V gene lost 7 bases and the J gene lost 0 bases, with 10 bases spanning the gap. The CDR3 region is CASTGGYSNQPQHF. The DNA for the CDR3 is TGTGCCAGCACGGGGGGCTATAGCAATCAGCCCCAGCATTTT.

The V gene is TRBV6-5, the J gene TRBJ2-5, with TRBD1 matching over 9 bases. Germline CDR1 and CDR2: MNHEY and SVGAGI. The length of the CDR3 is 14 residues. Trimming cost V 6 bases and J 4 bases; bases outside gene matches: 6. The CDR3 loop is CASSEWTGVETQYF. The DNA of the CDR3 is TGTGCCAGCAGCGAGTGGACAGGGGTAGAGACCCAGTACTTC.

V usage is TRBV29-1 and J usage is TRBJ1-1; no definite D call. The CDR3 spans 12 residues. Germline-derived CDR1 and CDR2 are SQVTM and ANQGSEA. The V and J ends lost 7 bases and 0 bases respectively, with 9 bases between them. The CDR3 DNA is TGCAGCGCACACGATATGAACACTGAAGCTTTCTTT. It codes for CSAHDMNTEAFF. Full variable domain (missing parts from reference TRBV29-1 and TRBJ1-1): SAVISQKPSRDICQRGTSLTIQCQVDSQVTMMFWYRQQPGQSLTLIATANQGSEATYESGFVIDKFPISRPNLTFSTLTVSNMSPEDSSIYLCSAHDMNTEAFFGQGTRLTVV.

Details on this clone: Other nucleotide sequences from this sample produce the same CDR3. The CDR3 coding sequence is TGCAGTGCTAGAGTTGGGGAGACCCAGTACTTC. This translates into CSARVGETQYF. The gene calls are TRBV20-1 and TRBJ2-5; no clear D. Germline CDR1 and CDR2: DFQATT and SNEGSKA (reference sequence). Deletions cut 1 base from V and 5 bases from J, with 5 bases between. The CDR3 covers 11 residues.

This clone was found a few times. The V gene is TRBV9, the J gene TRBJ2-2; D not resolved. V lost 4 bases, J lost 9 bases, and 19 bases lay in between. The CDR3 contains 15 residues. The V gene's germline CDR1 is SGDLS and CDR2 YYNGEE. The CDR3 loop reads CASSQDLTLSRELFF. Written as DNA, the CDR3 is TGTGCCAGCAGCCAGGACCTCACCCTTAGCCGGGAGCTGTTTTTT.

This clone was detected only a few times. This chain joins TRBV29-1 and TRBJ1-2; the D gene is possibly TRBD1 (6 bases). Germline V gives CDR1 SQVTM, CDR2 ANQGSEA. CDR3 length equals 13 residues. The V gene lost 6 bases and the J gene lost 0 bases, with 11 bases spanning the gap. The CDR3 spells CSVGDRTNYGYTF. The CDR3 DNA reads TGCAGCGTCGGTGACAGGACTAACTATGGCTACACCTTC.

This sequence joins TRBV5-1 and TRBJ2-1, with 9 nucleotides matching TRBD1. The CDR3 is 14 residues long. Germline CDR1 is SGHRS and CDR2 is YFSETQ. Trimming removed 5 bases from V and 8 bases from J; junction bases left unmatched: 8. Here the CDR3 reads CASRSGQGSDEQFF. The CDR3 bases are TGCGCCAGCAGGAGTGGACAGGGGAGCGATGAGCAGTTCTTC.

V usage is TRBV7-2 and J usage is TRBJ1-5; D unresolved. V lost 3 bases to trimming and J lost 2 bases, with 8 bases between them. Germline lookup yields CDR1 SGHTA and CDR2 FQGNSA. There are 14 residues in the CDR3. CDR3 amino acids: CASSFFGGNQPQHF. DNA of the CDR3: TGTGCCAGCAGCTTCTTTGGGGGCAATCAGCCCCAGCATTTT.

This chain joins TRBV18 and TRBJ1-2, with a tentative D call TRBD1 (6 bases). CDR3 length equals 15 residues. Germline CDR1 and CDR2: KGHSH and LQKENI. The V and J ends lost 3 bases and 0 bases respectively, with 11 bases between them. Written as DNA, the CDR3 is TGTGCCAGCTCACCCCCGGGACAAACTAACTATGGCTACACCTTC. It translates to CASSPPGQTNYGYTF.

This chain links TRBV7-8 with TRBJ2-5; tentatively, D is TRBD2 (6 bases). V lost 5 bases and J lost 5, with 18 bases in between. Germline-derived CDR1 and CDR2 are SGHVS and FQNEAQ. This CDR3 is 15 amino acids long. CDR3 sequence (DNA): TGTGCCAGCAGCCCCCGGGACTCGGGATTGGAGACCCAGTACTTC. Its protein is CASSPRDSGLETQYF.

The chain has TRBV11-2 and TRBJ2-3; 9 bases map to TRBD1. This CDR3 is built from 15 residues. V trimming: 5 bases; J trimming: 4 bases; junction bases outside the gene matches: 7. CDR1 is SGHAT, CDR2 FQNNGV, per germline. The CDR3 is CASSPHRDRADTQYF. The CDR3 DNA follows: TGTGCCAGCAGCCCGCATCGGGACAGGGCAGATACGCAGTATTTT.

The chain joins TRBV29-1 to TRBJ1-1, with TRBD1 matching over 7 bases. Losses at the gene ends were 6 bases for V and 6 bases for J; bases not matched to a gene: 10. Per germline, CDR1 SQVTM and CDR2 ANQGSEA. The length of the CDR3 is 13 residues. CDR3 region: CSVGQVVGPEAFF. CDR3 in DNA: TGCAGCGTCGGACAGGTGGTCGGCCCTGAAGCTTTCTTT. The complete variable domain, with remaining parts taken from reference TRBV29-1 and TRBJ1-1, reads SAVISQKPSRDICQRGTSLTIQCQVDSQVTMMFWYRQQPGQSLTLIATANQGSEATYESGFVIDKFPISRPNLTFSTLTVSNMSPEDSSIYLCSVGQVVGPEAFFGQGTRLTVV.